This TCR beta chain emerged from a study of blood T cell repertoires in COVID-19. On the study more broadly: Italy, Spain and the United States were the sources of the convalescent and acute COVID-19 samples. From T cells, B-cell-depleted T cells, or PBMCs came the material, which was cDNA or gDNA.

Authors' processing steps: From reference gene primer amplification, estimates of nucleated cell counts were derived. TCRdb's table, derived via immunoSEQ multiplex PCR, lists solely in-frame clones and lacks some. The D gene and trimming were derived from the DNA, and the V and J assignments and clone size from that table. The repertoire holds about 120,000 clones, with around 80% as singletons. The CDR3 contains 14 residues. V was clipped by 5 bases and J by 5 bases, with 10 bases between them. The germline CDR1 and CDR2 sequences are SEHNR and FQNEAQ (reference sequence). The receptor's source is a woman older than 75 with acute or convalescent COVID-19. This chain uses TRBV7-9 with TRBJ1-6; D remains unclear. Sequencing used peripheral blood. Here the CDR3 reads CASSPGQNNSPLHF. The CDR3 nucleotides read TGTGCCAGCAGCCCAGGCCAGAATAATTCACCCCTCCACTTT.